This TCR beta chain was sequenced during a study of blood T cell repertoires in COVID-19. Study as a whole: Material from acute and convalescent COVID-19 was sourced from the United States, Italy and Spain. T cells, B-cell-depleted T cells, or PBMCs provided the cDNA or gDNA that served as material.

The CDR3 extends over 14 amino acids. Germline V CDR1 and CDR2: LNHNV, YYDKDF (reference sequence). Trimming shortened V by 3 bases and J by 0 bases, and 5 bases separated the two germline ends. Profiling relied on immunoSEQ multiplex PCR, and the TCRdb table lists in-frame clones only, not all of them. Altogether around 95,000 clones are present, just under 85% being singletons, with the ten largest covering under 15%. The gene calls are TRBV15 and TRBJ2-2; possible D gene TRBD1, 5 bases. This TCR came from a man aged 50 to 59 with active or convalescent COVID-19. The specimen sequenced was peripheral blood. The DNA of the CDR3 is TGTGCCACCAGCAGGACAGCGAACACCGGGGAGCTGTTTTTT. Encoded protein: CATSRTANTGELFF. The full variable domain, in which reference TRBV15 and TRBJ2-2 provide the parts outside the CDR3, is DAMVIQNPRYQVTQFGKPVTLSCSQTLNHNVMYWYQQKSSQAPKLLFHYYDKDFNNEADTPDNFQSRRPNTSFCFLDIRSPGLGDTAMYLCATSRTANTGELFFGEGSRLTVL.